These 22 T cell receptor beta chains originate from one sample sequenced in a study of immune characterization of retroperitoneal liposarcoma. TCRdb processed the PCR reads anew with MiXCR; each CDR3 protein has one entry. The data show some 4,000 distinct CDR3 sequences, around 32% seen once. The source material was tumor tissue. The receptor set was obtained from a male donor with retroperitoneal liposarcoma.

By sample fraction, this clonotype is hyperexpanded. V usage is TRBV6-6 and J usage is TRBJ2-7; D not certain. Germline lookup yields CDR1 MNHNY and CDR2 SVGAGI (reference sequence). This CDR3 is 16 amino acids long. The V gene lost 0 bases and the J gene lost 0 bases, with 12 bases spanning the gap. The CDR3 coding sequence is TGTGCCAGCAGTTACTCTGCCGGCCCACCCTCCTACGAGCAGTACTTC. Its protein product is CASSYSAGPPSYEQYF.

This clonotype is labeled medium-sized. This may be a read error: a much more frequent sequence differs by one nucleotide. The chain employs TRBV6-6 and TRBJ2-1; D perhaps matches TRBD1 (6 bases). The CDR3 has 13 residues. Trimming pared 2 bases from V and 13 bases from J, leaving 15 bases between. Germline values: CDR1 MNHNY, CDR2 SVGAGI (reference sequence). The CDR3 DNA is TGTGCCAGCAGTTACGGGGGCTGGGAGACCCAGTTCTTC. This gives the protein CASSYGGWETQFF.

This chain joins TRBV7-3 and TRBJ2-1; D is ambiguous. There are 11 residues in the CDR3. V was clipped by 6 bases and J by 9 bases, with 9 bases between them. CDR1 and CDR2 (germline): SGHTA, FQGTGA. DNA for the CDR3: TGTGCCAGCAGACGAGTACCTGAGCAGTTCTTC. This translates into CASRRVPEQFF. The entire variable domain, with the rest obtained from reference TRBV7-3 and TRBJ2-1, is as follows: GAGVSQTPSNKVTEKGKYVELRCDPISGHTALYWYRQSLGQGPEFLIYFQGTGAADDSGLPNDRFFAVRPEGSVSTLKIQRTERGDSAVYLCASRRVPEQFFGPGTRLTVL.

This clonotype is categorized as large. The chain links TRBV5-4 to TRBJ1-2; D is ambiguous. The CDR3 extends over 13 amino acids. CDR1 is SGHNT and CDR2 is YYREEE in the germline V gene (reference sequence). Trimming stripped 2 bases from V and 10 bases from J, with 15 bases between. CDR3 coding DNA: TGTGCCAGCAGCTTAGGAAATCTGTCCCCCTACACCTTC. As protein: CASSLGNLSPYTF.

This clonotype has ten or more counts. A much bigger clone sits one base away, suggesting this may be a read error. V usage is TRBV4-1 and J usage is TRBJ2-1, with 9 bases matching TRBD1. The length of the CDR3 is 15 residues. The junction had 14 bases not matched to a gene; V was cut back by 4 bases and J by 13 bases. Germline CDR1 MGHRA, CDR2 YSYEKL. The CDR3 reads CASSRPGTGLETQFF. CDR3 DNA sequence: TGCGCCAGCAGCCGTCCCGGGACAGGGCTAGAGACCCAGTTCTTC.

This clonotype was seen at least ten times. A much larger clonotype is one base distant, so this may be a read error. In DNA, the CDR3 is TGTGCTAGATCCCCGGGACAGGGGGCGGACGAGCAGTTCTTC. This gives the protein CARSPGQGADEQFF. V is TRBV12-5 and J is TRBJ2-1; 12 positions match TRBD1. V trimming: 9 bases; J trimming: 10 bases; junction bases outside the gene matches: 10. This CDR3 contains 14 residues. The V gene's germline CDR1 is LGHNT and CDR2 FRNRAP.

Here the CDR3 DNA reads TGTGCCAGCAGTTGGACAGGGGCGGGAGATACGCAGTATTTT. Amino acids: CASSWTGAGDTQYF. The chain is built from TRBV6-1 and TRBJ2-3; 9 bases are shared with TRBD1. The CDR3 has 14 residues. V shed 5 bases, J shed 5 bases, and the junction held 5 bases outside the gene matches. Germline V gene data show CDR1 as MNHNS and CDR2 as SASEGT.

The chain couples TRBV10-1 to TRBJ2-2, with no clear D. This CDR3 is built from 14 residues. Germline values: CDR1 WNHNN, CDR2 SYGVQD (reference sequence). Trimming took off 6 bases at V and 2 bases at J, with 10 bases between the two ends. The CDR3 sequence: CASSSGENTGELFF. The CDR3, as DNA: TGCGCCAGCAGCTCTGGGGAAAACACCGGGGAGCTGTTTTTT.

Turning to this clonotype: The conserved phenylalanine or tryptophan normally closing the CDR3 is absent here, so this likely arose from a read error. The V and J genes are TRBV7-6 and TRBJ1-3; 10 positions match TRBD1. The CDR3 totals 14 residues. Germline V CDR1 and CDR2: SGHVS, FNYEAQ. V shed 5 bases and J 9 bases; nucleotides not matched to a gene: 7. CDR3: CASSAGTGDGTIYS. The CDR3 nucleotides are TGTGCCAGCAGCGCCGGGACAGGGGACGGCACCATATATTCT.

This clonotype was seen a few times. The gene calls are TRBV6-1 and TRBJ2-5; D uncertain. CDR1 MNHNS and CDR2 SASEGT come from the germline V gene. The CDR3 contains 13 residues. The V end lost 6 bases, the J end lost 11 bases, and 19 bases lay between the germline ends. The CDR3 here is CASRTLGRYEQYF. The CDR3 DNA is TGTGCCAGCAGAACACTCGGGCGGTATGAGCAGTACTTC.

The V gene is TRBV25-1, the J gene TRBJ2-1; the match to TRBD1 covers 7 bases. The germline V gene encodes CDR1 MGHDK and CDR2 SYGVNS. The CDR3 has 13 amino acids. The J segment lost 4 bases and the V segment lost 7 bases, leaving 4 bases of the junction unmatched. The CDR3 nucleotides are TGTGCCAGCACTCGGGGACAGTACAATGAGCAGTTCTTC. Translated, it gives CASTRGQYNEQFF.

By proportion, this clonotype is medium-sized (0.01 to 0.1%). The V call is TRBV6-4, the J call TRBJ2-3; D possibly matches TRBD1 or TRBD2 (6 bases each). This CDR3 is built from 15 residues. Germline assignment: CDR1 MRHNA and CDR2 SNTAGT. Trimming left V 3 bases short and J 1 base short, with 11 bases between. In DNA form, the CDR3 reads TGTGCCAGCAGTGAGGAGGGGGGCGGCACAGATACGCAGTATTTT. This sequence encodes CASSEEGGGTDTQYF.

The rearrangement uses TRBV23-1 and TRBJ2-1; 8 bases agree with TRBD1. TRBV23-1 is an ORF, and what it does is uncertain. CDR3 size: 16 residues. The V and J ends lost 2 bases and 10 bases, in that order; junction bases with no gene match: 13. CDR3 DNA: TGCGCCAGCAGTCAAACCGCCGGCAGGGGGCAGTACGAGCAGTTCTTC. Encoded protein: CASSQTAGRGQYEQFF.

This clonotype is large within its sample. The rearrangement joins TRBV7-9 to TRBJ2-7; weak D call: TRBD2 (6 bases). Trimming stripped 5 bases from V and 1 base from J, with 21 bases between. Germline CDR1 and CDR2: SEHNR and FQNEAQ (reference sequence). This CDR3 is 17 amino acids long. The CDR3 nucleotides read TGTGCCAGCAGCCTGATCGGAGGGATAGGATCGTCCTACGAGCAGTACTTC. Amino acids: CASSLIGGIGSSYEQYF.

The V call is TRBV6-1, the J call TRBJ2-3; 14 bases match TRBD2. CDR3 length: 17 amino acids. Trimming removed 7 bases from V and 2 bases from J; junction bases left unmatched: 8. Germline lookup yields CDR1 MNHNS and CDR2 SASEGT. CDR3 coding DNA: TGTGCCAGCAACGCGGGACTAGCGGGGGCCCACACAGATACGCAGTATTTT. Translated: CASNAGLAGAHTDTQYF.

This clonotype came up many times. In DNA, the CDR3 is TGCGCCAGCAGCTTGGCTGGGCCCAATGAGCAGTTCTTC. Its translation is CASSLAGPNEQFF. The chain couples TRBV5-1 to TRBJ2-1; D gene ambiguous. V lost 0 bases, J lost 6 bases, and 7 bases lay in between. The CDR3 is 13 amino acids. The germline CDR1 and CDR2 sequences are SGHRS and YFSETQ. The complete variable domain, with remaining parts taken from reference TRBV5-1 and TRBJ2-1, reads KAGVTQTPRYLIKTRGQQVTLSCSPISGHRSVSWYQQTPGQGLQFLFEYFSETQRNKGNFPGRFSGRQFSNSRSEMNVSTLELGDSALYLCASSLAGPNEQFFGPGTRLTVL.

The gene calls are TRBV6-1 and TRBJ1-1; 8 bases map to TRBD1. CDR1 and CDR2 from the germline V gene are MNHNS and SASEGT. The CDR3 consists of 12 residues. Trimming took 6 bases from V and 7 from J; bases not matched to a gene: 4. The CDR3 spells CASRVTGGEAFF. The CDR3 region has the DNA TGTGCCAGCAGGGTAACAGGGGGTGAAGCTTTCTTT.

In its sample, this clonotype ranks as medium-sized. The chain uses TRBV7-3 and TRBJ2-2; TRBD1 matches 7 bases. Germline trimming cut 4 bases from V and 0 bases from J; bases unmatched to any gene: 5. This CDR3 comprises 16 residues. Looked up from germline, CDR1 is SGHTA and CDR2 is FQGTGA. CDR3 region: CASSSGQVANTGELFF. CDR3 DNA sequence: TGTGCCAGCAGCTCCGGACAGGTTGCGAACACCGGGGAGCTGTTTTTT. Full variable domain (outside the CDR3, taken from reference TRBV7-3 and TRBJ2-2): GAGVSQTPSNKVTEKGKYVELRCDPISGHTALYWYRQSLGQGPEFLIYFQGTGAADDSGLPNDRFFAVRPEGSVSTLKIQRTERGDSAVYLCASSSGQVANTGELFFGEGSRLTVL.

This clonotype was observed a handful of times. J is TRBJ2-3 and V is TRBV3-1; 9 bases are a match to TRBD2. CDR3 length equals 12 residues. V lost 2 bases and J lost 14; bases outside the gene matches: 5. Germline lookup yields CDR1 LGHDT and CDR2 YNNKEL (reference sequence). The CDR3 here is CASSQIAGAPYF. In DNA, the CDR3 is TGTGCCAGCAGCCAAATAGCGGGAGCACCGTATTTT.

The chain carries TRBV10-1 and TRBJ2-2; D possibly corresponds to TRBD2 (5 bases). CDR3 length: 13 amino acids. The germline V and J ends were trimmed by 3 bases and 4 bases, with 6 bases remaining between them. CDR1 and CDR2 (germline): WNHNN, SYGVQD (reference sequence). The DNA for the CDR3 is TGCGCCAGCAGTGAAAGCGGCACCGGGGAGCTGTTTTTT. Amino acid sequence: CASSESGTGELFF.

The CDR3 sequence is CASSSRDTEAFF. CDR3 nucleotide sequence: TGTGCCAGCAGTTCCAGGGACACTGAAGCTTTCTTT. The J gene is TRBJ1-1, the V gene TRBV6-1; tentatively, D is TRBD1 (5 bases). Trimming shortened V by 5 bases and J by 3 bases, and 7 bases separated the two germline ends. CDR1 is MNHNS and CDR2 is SASEGT in the germline V gene. The CDR3 runs 12 residues.

This chain links TRBV11-3 with TRBJ2-1; D may match TRBD1 or TRBD2 (5 bases each). This CDR3 region has 15 residues. Looked up from germline, CDR1 is SGHNT and CDR2 is YENEEA. Between the trimmed V and J ends, which lost 1 base and 5 bases, there was a span of 12 bases. CDR3 DNA: TGTGCCAGCAGCTTAGTTGGGCTGGGGGACAATGAGCAGTTCTTC. Amino acids: CASSLVGLGDNEQFF.